The sequence of this T cell receptor (beta chain) was determined in a study of T cells after yellow fever vaccination. This clonotype has more than one count but fewer than ten. TCRdb independently ran MiXCR on the 5' RACE reads; one entry per CDR3 protein. The table includes 500,000 to 650,000 distinct CDR3 sequences, approximately 16% detected once. The CDR3 covers 15 residues. V was pared by 4 bases and J by 6 bases, with 8 bases of the junction left unmatched. Germline values: CDR1 SGHRS, CDR2 YFSETQ. The chain joins TRBV5-1 to TRBJ2-1; 9 bases are shared with TRBD2. This specimen consisted of PBMCs, obtained roughly 5 days after the first yellow fever vaccination. The origin of this receptor is a man aged 18 to 29 who received the YFV17D yellow fever vaccine. CDR3: CASSASGGPPNEQFF. In DNA form, the CDR3 reads TGCGCCAGCAGCGCAAGCGGGGGGCCCCCCAATGAGCAGTTCTTC.